The following is a T cell receptor (beta chain) sequence with its context. It lacks a known antigen. Base qualities are not at hand, and no much larger clone is one base apart. Amplification of TCR beta CDR3 regions was carried out from RNA transcripts. For the first round of RT-PCR on the TCR CDR3, the HTBI primer set was used together with the Qiagen OneStep RT-PCR kit. Libraries were constructed in a second round of multiplex PCR, after which size selection and purification were performed. The libraries were sequenced on an Illumina HiSeq2000 using paired-end 100 bp reads. In the original analysis: Raw data were processed with SOAPnuke, discarding reads with adapters, uncalled bases, mean Phred below 15, or no exact constant-primer or identifier match. High-quality paired reads were merged using COPE v1.2.5, and each unique nucleotide sequence was defined as a clonotype. MiTCR v1.1 was used to align clonotypes to the IMGT TRBV, TRBD and TRBJ reference segments. The analysis was restricted to V-J combinations with a frequency above 0.0001, which together covered 98% to 99.2% of the repertoires. The TCS score was defined as the ratio of F50 (clonal expansion) to E x V (chaos), calculated using BLOSUM62-based TCRdist between CDR3 peptides within each V-J. Welch's t-statistics and random forest reduced 500 to 550 V-J features to 10 to 15, which were used in a naive Bayes classifier (R e1071). TCRdb passed the public sequencing reads through fastp at Q25 and MiXCR, retaining productive beta sequences. Every CDR3 protein is listed once, alongside the most common genes and DNA of its rows. Here the V and J calls rest on TCRdb's processing, not on the authors' analysis. The sample has about 480,000 distinct CDR3 sequences on record, around a fifth of them singletons. Of the sample, roughly 49% falls within the top ten clones.

Ophthalmopathy patients had moderately to severely active disease, Clinical Activity Score of at least 3, NOSPECS grade of at least 4, and duration under 3 months. Patients with uncontrolled infections, other autoimmune diseases, pregnancy or lactation were excluded. Diagnoses were based on clinical symptoms, serum thyroxine and TRAb, thyroid ultrasound and orbital computed tomography. Ficoll-Paque density gradient centrifugation was used to isolate PBMCs from 9.5 to 10 ml of fresh peripheral blood. Total RNA was extracted with Trizol reagent, and quality was checked on an Agilent 2100 Bioanalyzer. These data are taken from a study of T cells in Graves' hyperthyroidism and ophthalmopathy (dated by TCRdb to about 2019). Broadly, across the study: Peripheral blood samples were taken at the time of initial diagnosis, prior to any treatment. To identify TCR V-J signatures that set the groups apart, the researchers used a discovery cohort of 100 patients, made up of 40 to 45 with Graves' ophthalmopathy and 57 with stable Graves' hyperthyroidism. An independent validation cohort of about 20 hyperthyroidism patients and about 15 patients who later progressed to ophthalmopathy tested prospective prediction of ophthalmopathy. The roughly 91 discovery patients were randomly divided into training and test sets at a 7:3 ratio. In roughly six Graves' hyperthyroidism patients, the study also compared T-cell repertoires from thyroid tissue with T-cell repertoires from blood. After blood sampling, hyperthyroidism patients were treated with methimazole at a starting dose of 30 mg daily, and ophthalmopathy patients were treated with high-dose intravenous methylprednisolone. TCR Vbeta CDR3 sequencing of some 140 peripheral blood samples (approximately 44 ophthalmopathy, 70 to 85 hyperthyroidism and roughly 17 progressor patients) is reported in the paper.

General findings and caveats noted by the study authors: Most expanded thyroid clonotypes (frequency above 0.001) were also found in blood, which suggests that blood repertoires may mirror thyroid immune responses. In cross-validation, a model built on a 13 V-J signature told ophthalmopathy apart from stable hyperthyroidism with approximately 90% sensitivity and about 81% specificity, and in testing the same model reached 80%/75%. No statistical method was used to fix the sample size in advance, and group allocation was not hidden from the investigators. In validation, the model predicted progression to ophthalmopathy a median of about 6.8 months before onset, with about 67% sensitivity and about 72% specificity.

CDR3 length: 13 amino acids, cysteine to phenylalanine. Here the CDR3 DNA is all that survives: 39 bases in frame from base 1. The germline V gene encodes CDR1 KGHDR and CDR2 SFDVKD. V ends up 6 bases short and J 4 bases short, with an unmatched junction base count of 3. The receptor's source is a woman in her 70s with Graves' ophthalmopathy. The sample consisted of blood. The rearranged segments are TRBV24-1 and TRBJ1-2; 8 central nucleotides agree with TRBD1. The CDR3 protein sequence reads: CATSLGTGYGYTF. The bases read TGTGCCACCAGTCTGGGGACAGGCTATGGCTACACCTTC.